Listed below are T cell receptor beta chains from one sample, sequenced in a study of T-cell reconstitution after alpha-beta-depleted transplantation in children. TCRdb redid the calling of the PCR reads with MiXCR, one entry per CDR3 protein. The sample records 640,000 or so distinct CDR3 sequences, 16% being singletons. Sequenced material: PBMCs from the stem cell graft donor, taken from the stem cell graft. These receptors all come from a human donor who donated a stem cell graft to a child with acute myeloid leukemia. CDR3s include the opening cysteine and the closing phenylalanine or tryptophan. The order of the fields is CDR3 DNA, CDR3 protein, J gene, D gene, CDR3 length, V gene, clone size. A D gene is named only where the DNA matches it firmly. Clone size is given for some rows only: seen once, a few or many times, or a class if the clone is expanded.

CDR3nt: TGTGCCAGCAGCCCCACAGGGACAGTTGGCCGCTACAATGAGCAGTTCTTC
CDR3aa: CASSPTGTVGRYNEQFF
j_gene: TRBJ2-1
d_gene: TRBD1
len: 17
v_gene: TRBV13
abundance: .

CDR3nt: TGTGCCAGCAGCTTGATAGGAACTGAAGCTTTCTTT
CDR3aa: CASSLIGTEAFF
j_gene: TRBJ1-1
d_gene: .
len: 12
v_gene: TRBV7-9
abundance: many

CDR3nt: TGCAGTGCTAGACCCGCGGGGCAAACAGGGGTGGGGTATGGCTACACCTTC
CDR3aa: CSARPAGQTGVGYGYTF
j_gene: TRBJ1-2
d_gene: TRBD1
len: 17
v_gene: TRBV20-1
abundance: many

CDR3nt: TGCAGTGCCCGGGGACAGGATAGAGCTAACTATGGCTACACCTTC
CDR3aa: CSARGQDRANYGYTF
j_gene: TRBJ1-2
d_gene: TRBD1
len: 15
v_gene: TRBV20-1
abundance: few

CDR3nt: TGCGCCAGCAGACCTGACAGGGGCAGTTTTAGCTCCTACAATGAGCAGTTCTTC
CDR3aa: CASRPDRGSFSSYNEQFF
j_gene: TRBJ2-1
d_gene: TRBD1
len: 18
v_gene: TRBV5-1
abundance: .

CDR3nt: TGTGCCAGCAGTTTATCGGATGAAAAACTGTTTTTT
CDR3aa: CASSLSDEKLFF
j_gene: TRBJ1-4
d_gene: .
len: 12
v_gene: TRBV6-6
abundance: many

CDR3nt: TGTGCCAGCAGCTACGGACAGGGGGCCCCAGCAGTCTATGGCTACACCTTC
CDR3aa: CASSYGQGAPAVYGYTF
j_gene: TRBJ1-2
d_gene: TRBD1
len: 17
v_gene: TRBV6-5
abundance: few

CDR3nt: TGCGCCAGCAGCTTGGTTTCCGACCGGGACTCTACCTACGAGCAGTACTTC
CDR3aa: CASSLVSDRDSTYEQYF
j_gene: TRBJ2-7
d_gene: .
len: 17
v_gene: TRBV5-1
abundance: few

CDR3nt: TGCGCCAGCAGCTTGGGGGACGGCTACGAGCAGTACTTC
CDR3aa: CASSLGDGYEQYF
j_gene: TRBJ2-7
d_gene: .
len: 13
v_gene: TRBV5-1
abundance: many

CDR3nt: TGTGCCAGCACTTACCGCGGGCGGGACACTGAAGCTTTCTTT
CDR3aa: CASTYRGRDTEAFF
j_gene: TRBJ1-1
d_gene: .
len: 14
v_gene: TRBV12-3/TRBV12-4
abundance: many

CDR3nt: TGTGCCAGCAGCTCATCCGTGTGGGGTTTTTGGGAGACCCAGTACTTC
CDR3aa: CASSSSVWGFWETQYF
j_gene: TRBJ2-5
d_gene: .
len: 16
v_gene: TRBV7-8
abundance: .